The present T cell receptor beta chain was sequenced within a study of OX40 agonist ivuxolimab in advanced cancers. Findings of the study overall: The study did not work out the antigen specificity of the expanded peripheral T cells. Circulating CD4+ and CD8+ T cells showed clonal expansion by week 6 at 0.1 to 3.0 mg/kg.

The method was immunoSEQ multiplex PCR; TCRdb's version includes in-frame clones alone and lacks a portion of them. This sample has 75,000 to 90,000 clones; around nine tenths occur once, and the top ten carry around 1.6%. Losses at the gene ends were 3 bases for V and 7 bases for J; bases not matched to a gene: 8. Germline V CDR1 and CDR2: SNHLY, FYNNEI. The CDR3 has 14 amino acids. As concerns this clone: Its antigen is unidentified.

Sequenced here: CD4+ or CD8+ T cells sorted from blood, sampled in a trial of the OX40 agonist ivuxolimab. The chain has TRBV2 and TRBJ2-7, with 8 nucleotides matching TRBD1. This receptor was identified in an adult with an advanced solid tumor such as melanoma, head and neck, liver or kidney cancer. CDR3: CASSEAGGRREQYF. The CDR3 DNA reads as TGTGCCAGCAGTGAGGCAGGGGGCAGGAGAGAGCAGTACTTC. Variable domain in full (rest from reference TRBV2 and TRBJ2-7): EPEVTQTPSHQVTQMGQEVILRCVPISNHLYFYWYRQILGQKVEFLVSFYNNEISEKSEIFDDQFSVERPDGSNFTLKIRSTKLEDSAMYFCASSEAGGRREQYFGPGTRLTVT.